The 3 T cell receptor beta chains reported below all come from one sample, sequenced in a study of blood T cell repertoires in COVID-19. The repertoire was sequenced with immunoSEQ multiplex PCR; TCRdb's copy has only in-frame clones and lacks some. The repertoire holds 250,000 to 300,000 clones, with roughly 88% as singletons. The sequencing input was PBMCs or T cells enriched from blood (not recorded which). These TCRs come from a woman aged 40 to 50 with acute COVID-19.

The J gene is TRBJ2-1, the V gene TRBV11-2; TRBD2 matches 7 bases. With 5 bases clipped from V and 5 bases from J, the junction kept 9 bases outside the gene matches. This CDR3 is built from 15 residues. Germline CDR1 reads SGHAT; CDR2 reads FQNNGV. This CDR3 reads CASSRGSGANNEQFF. Written as DNA, the CDR3 is TGTGCCAGCAGCCGCGGGAGCGGGGCAAACAATGAGCAGTTCTTC.

The chain carries TRBV19 and TRBJ2-7, with D perhaps TRBD2 (5 bases). This CDR3 contains 10 residues. Germline V CDR1 and CDR2: LNHDA, SQIVND (reference sequence). Trimming removed 5 bases at V and 7 bases at J, with 6 bases between. DNA for the CDR3: TGTGCCAGTAGTCCGGGGGAGCAGTACTTC. It yields the protein CASSPGEQYF.

J is TRBJ2-5 and V is TRBV6-2 or TRBV6-3; D remains unclear. The germline V and J ends were trimmed by 5 bases and 5 bases, with 21 bases remaining between them. The germline CDR1 and CDR2 sequences are MNHEY and SVGEGT. This CDR3 is built from 16 residues. The CDR3 reads CASSPSYLGQRETQYF. The CDR3 region has the DNA TGTGCCAGCAGTCCGTCTTACTTAGGCCAGAGGGAGACCCAGTACTTC.